What follows is one TCR beta chain and its context. The antigen is unknown. These data come from a study of blood T cells in healthy people across ages. About the research overall: Capture by template switching was about one barcoded beta molecule per two T cells.

A sample-barcoded 5' primer and a J-beta primer mix were used in a second PCR of about 7 to 12 cycles. MiXCR, run by TCRdb on the 5' RACE reads, gives a single entry per CDR3 protein. The sample has approximately 900,000 distinct CDR3 sequences, almost 30% seen once. Study-wide results and caveats: There were more naive CD4+ cells and higher diversity in long-lived donors than in aged donors. Expanded clonotype changes were possibly confounded by unknown donor CMV status.

V gave up 0 bases and J gave up 4 bases; unmatched junction bases: 6. Germline CDR1 reads SGHVS; CDR2 reads FNYEAQ. This CDR3 has 15 amino acids. These data also featured in a second study, about T cells of mothers and their children.

The chain is built from TRBV7-6 and TRBJ2-7; 7 nucleotides match TRBD2. Material: blood. The origin of this receptor is a woman between 40 and 50 years old in good health. CDR3 sequence: CASSLAQGGVYEQYF. DNA of the CDR3: TGTGCCAGCAGCTTAGCGCAGGGAGGGGTTTACGAGCAGTACTTC.